The clone carrying this T cell receptor beta chain was counted between two and nine times. The target antigen is unknown. These data come from a study of blood T cells in healthy people across ages. Broader study findings: Changes seen in expanded clonotypes were possibly confounded by donor CMV status left unknown.

Germline values: CDR1 SQVTM, CDR2 ANQGSEA. The CDR3 contains 13 residues. V lost 4 bases and J 9 bases, leaving 13 bases between the germline ends. Together with a sample-barcoded 5' primer, a J-beta primer mix was included in a second PCR lasting roughly 6 to 12 cycles. Each cDNA was tagged by a template-switch adaptor containing 12 random nucleotides. MiXCR, applied by TCRdb to the 5' RACE reads, yields one record per CDR3 protein. Here the sample spans 1.2 million to 1.5 million distinct CDR3 sequences, 40% to 50% being singletons. The chain links TRBV29-1 to TRBJ1-6, with a weak D call TRBD1 (5 bases). The source of this sequence is a woman aged 18-29 years in good health. The specimen sequenced was blood. The CDR3 region is CSVVIAGLSPLHF. The CDR3 DNA reads TGCAGCGTTGTGATCGCGGGGCTTTCACCCCTCCACTTT. The full variable domain, completed using reference TRBV29-1 and TRBJ1-6, is SAVISQKPSRDICQRGTSLTIQCQVDSQVTMMFWYRQQPGQSLTLIATANQGSEATYESGFVIDKFPISRPNLTFSTLTVSNMSPEDSSIYLCSVVIAGLSPLHFGNGTRLTVT.